The 29 T cell receptor beta chains listed next were all sequenced from one sample in a study of cytomegalovirus exposure and HLA in healthy donors. PCR primers comprised 60 Vbeta and 13 Jbeta primers. TCRdb's table, derived via immunoSEQ multiplex PCR, lists solely in-frame clones and lacks some. The table shows around 150,000 clones, with 77% occurring only once. Specimen: PBMCs. These receptors were collected from a man under 40 in good health and CMV-seronegative.

V usage is TRBV27 and J usage is TRBJ1-5, with TRBD1 matching over 11 bases. V lost 5 bases, J lost 5 bases, and 2 bases stayed unmatched. The CDR3 length is 14 residues. Germline V CDR1 and CDR2: MNHEY, SMNVEV (reference sequence). In nucleotides, the CDR3 is TGTGCCAGCAGTCAGGGACAGGGGGATCAGCCCCAGCATTTT. Encoded protein: CASSQGQGDQPQHF.

The sample holds a few counts of this clone. This sequence joins TRBV11-2 and TRBJ2-1; D possibly corresponds to TRBD1 (6 bases). Trimming pared 0 bases from V and 7 bases from J, leaving 19 bases between. This CDR3 has 17 amino acids. Germline CDR1 and CDR2: SGHAT and FQNNGV. The CDR3 sequence is CASSLDGFRGPLNEQFF. The CDR3 DNA reads TGTGCCAGCAGCTTAGATGGTTTCAGGGGTCCCCTTAATGAGCAGTTCTTC. The variable domain in full, completed from reference TRBV11-2 and TRBJ2-1, reads EAGVAQSPRYKIIEKRQSVAFWCNPISGHATLYWYQQILGQGPKLLIQFQNNGVVDDSQLPKDRFSAERLKGVDSTLKIQPAKLEDSAVYLCASSLDGFRGPLNEQFFGPGTRLTVL.

The rearrangement uses TRBV6-6 and TRBJ2-3, with 8 nucleotides matching TRBD2. Germline CDR1 MNHNY, CDR2 SVGAGI (reference sequence). The V segment lost 5 bases and the J segment 9 bases; nucleotides outside the gene matches: 4. There are 12 residues in the CDR3. The CDR3 DNA sequence: TGTGCCAGCAGTCTCCGGGGGGGGACGCAGTATTTT. Translation: CASSLRGGTQYF.

The chain carries TRBV4-1 and TRBJ2-2; 7 bases line up with TRBD2. This CDR3 has 17 amino acids. Per the germline V gene, CDR1 is MGHRA and CDR2 is YSYEKL. The V segment lost 1 base and the J segment 2 bases; nucleotides outside the gene matches: 7. The DNA for the CDR3 is TGCGCCAGCAGCCAAGCCGACCTAGCGGTTAACACCGGGGAGCTGTTTTTT. Translation gives CASSQADLAVNTGELFF.

This clone was counted between two and nine times. V and J are TRBV6-6 and TRBJ2-7, with a weak D call TRBD2 (6 bases). The CDR3 spans 13 residues. V was trimmed by 2 bases and J by 6 bases, leaving 11 bases between them. Germline V gene data show CDR1 as MNHNY and CDR2 as SVGAGI (reference sequence). This CDR3 is CASSYVEGGEQYF. CDR3 sequence (DNA): TGTGCCAGCAGTTACGTCGAGGGAGGCGAGCAGTACTTC.

V and J are TRBV6-4 and TRBJ2-2; possible D gene TRBD2, 6 bases. CDR1 is MRHNA, CDR2 SNTAGT, per germline. Trimming shortened V by 4 bases and J by 6 bases, and 18 bases separated the two germline ends. The CDR3 covers 16 residues. The CDR3 loop reads CASSAQTSPRAGELFF. In nucleotides, the CDR3 is TGTGCCAGCAGTGCCCAGACTAGTCCTAGGGCCGGGGAGCTGTTTTTT.

This chain links TRBV10-3 with TRBJ2-3, with 10 bases lining up with TRBD1. V gave up 1 base and J gave up 8 bases; unmatched junction bases: 9. CDR3 length equals 16 residues. Germline values: CDR1 ENHRY, CDR2 SYGVKD. CDR3 loop: CAISEFSGDRGGTQYF. The DNA for the CDR3 is TGTGCCATCAGTGAGTTTTCAGGGGACAGGGGCGGTACGCAGTATTTT.

The DNA for the CDR3 is TGTGCCAGCAGATCATTGACAGGGATTCAGCCCCAGCATTTT. Amino acids: CASRSLTGIQPQHF. This chain links TRBV28 with TRBJ1-5; 7 bases agree with TRBD1. The CDR3 contains 14 residues. The germline V gene has CDR1 MDHEN and CDR2 SYDVKM. The V segment lost 6 bases and the J segment 6 bases; nucleotides outside the gene matches: 8.

J is TRBJ1-2 and V is TRBV20-1, with D uncertain. V was cut by 3 bases and J by 7 bases, with 9 bases left in between. The CDR3 spans 11 residues. Germline CDR1 and CDR2: DFQATT and SNEGSKA (reference sequence). The CDR3 DNA reads as TGCAGTGCTAGTGAGCCTGGTGGCTACACCTTC. Translation: CSASEPGGYTF.

This rearrangement joins TRBV5-7 to TRBJ1-5; 9 bases align to TRBD1. TRBV5-7 is an ORF, and what it does is uncertain. The CDR3 has 15 amino acids. V lost 0 bases and J lost 5; bases outside the gene matches: 3. The CDR3 DNA sequence: TGTGCCAGCAGCTTGGACAGGGGGCCGGATCAGCCCCAGCATTTT. Translating it yields CASSLDRGPDQPQHF.

The chain carries TRBV7-3 and TRBJ2-1, with D possibly being TRBD1 (6 bases). Germline CDR1 SGHTA, CDR2 FQGTGA. Trimming cost V 2 bases and J 5 bases, with 13 bases left between them. The CDR3 has 15 amino acids. CDR3 protein: CASSLPLGAHNEQFF. DNA of the CDR3: TGTGCCAGCAGCTTACCCTTGGGGGCCCACAATGAGCAGTTCTTC.

This clone occurred a few times. The chain has TRBV10-2 and TRBJ1-2; 8 nucleotides agree with TRBD1. The junction had 5 bases not matched to a gene; V was cut back by 3 bases and J by 2 bases. The germline V gene encodes CDR1 WSHSY and CDR2 SAAADI. This CDR3 spans 15 amino acids. The CDR3 protein is CASSDGAGGNYGYTF. CDR3 nucleotides: TGCGCCAGCAGTGATGGGGCAGGGGGCAACTATGGCTACACCTTC.

This chain links TRBV30 with TRBJ1-4; D not certain. V was shortened by 0 bases and J by 1 base, with 6 bases between the two germline ends. CDR1 is GTSNPN and CDR2 is SVGIG in the germline V gene (reference sequence). The CDR3 totals 14 residues. In DNA form, the CDR3 reads TGTGCCTGGAGTGTCGAGGGAACTAATGAAAAACTGTTTTTT. As protein: CAWSVEGTNEKLFF.

This sequence joins TRBV29-1 and TRBJ1-2; a weak D match, TRBD1 (6 bases). The CDR3 has 15 residues. Germline V gene sequence: CDR1 SQVTM, CDR2 ANQGSEA. V was clipped by 0 bases and J by 4 bases, with 15 bases between them. CDR3 bases: TGCAGCGTTGAAGACGAGACAGGAAAGGGCTATGGCTACACCTTC. Residues: CSVEDETGKGYGYTF.

The V call is TRBV4-2, the J call TRBJ2-5, with TRBD2 matching over 8 bases. This CDR3 has 15 residues. Germline assignment: CDR1 LGHNA and CDR2 YNFKEQ. V was clipped by 3 bases and J by 2 bases; unmatched bases: 5. CDR3 nucleotide sequence: TGTGCCAGCAGCCAGGTCCCGGGAGGGCAAGAGACCCAGTACTTC. Encoded protein: CASSQVPGGQETQYF.

The chain has TRBV12-5 and TRBJ2-1, with a possible D match to TRBD1 (5 bases). V gave up 1 base and J gave up 4 bases, with 14 bases separating them. CDR1 LGHNT and CDR2 FRNRAP come from the germline V gene. The CDR3 is 16 residues long. Here the CDR3 reads CASGLGLLTGYNEQFF. CDR3 in DNA: TGTGCTAGTGGTTTGGGACTGCTTACAGGTTACAATGAGCAGTTCTTC. Supplemented by reference TRBV12-5 and TRBJ2-1, the full variable domain reads DARVTQTPRHKVTEMGQEVTMRCQPILGHNTVFWYRQTMMQGLELLAYFRNRAPLDDSGMPKDRFSAEMPDATLATLKIQPSEPRDSAVYFCASGLGLLTGYNEQFFGPGTRLTVL.

J is TRBJ2-7 and V is TRBV6-5, with D unresolved. V lost 5 bases to trimming and J lost 5 bases, with 10 bases between them. CDR3 length: 12 residues. Germline lookup yields CDR1 MNHEY and CDR2 SVGAGI. The CDR3: CASSEITDEQYF. The CDR3, as DNA: TGTGCCAGCAGTGAAATAACAGACGAGCAGTACTTC.

The chain has TRBV27 and TRBJ2-1; 7 bases fit TRBD1. Germline CDR1 reads MNHEY; CDR2 reads SMNVEV (reference sequence). CDR3 length: 15 residues. The ends lost 3 bases at V and 1 base at J; junction bases unmatched: 3. In nucleotides, the CDR3 is TGTGCCAGCAGTTTGGCAGGGGGATCCTACAATGAGCAGTTCTTC. It codes for CASSLAGGSYNEQFF.

This clone was seen only once. V gene TRBV27 combines with J gene TRBJ1-1; TRBD1 is a possible D gene (5 bases). The CDR3 sequence is 12 residues long. Germline CDR1 reads MNHEY; CDR2 reads SMNVEV (reference sequence). Trimming pared 5 bases from V and 6 bases from J, leaving 10 bases between. Written as DNA, the CDR3 is TGTGCCAGCAGTCGGCAGGGCGCTGAAGCTTTCTTT. This sequence encodes CASSRQGAEAFF.

The chain's CDR3 is CASSLLDTYTEAFF. In DNA, the CDR3 is TGTGCCAGCAGTTTACTCGACACATACACTGAAGCTTTCTTT. The chain has TRBV28 and TRBJ1-1; D is ambiguous. Germline CDR1 MDHEN, CDR2 SYDVKM. Trimming took 2 bases from V and 3 from J, leaving 10 bases between them. The CDR3 contains 14 residues.

The chain is built from TRBV7-3 and TRBJ2-7; 9 nucleotides agree with TRBD2. The germline gives CDR1 SGHTA, CDR2 FQGTGA. Trimming removed 1 base from V and 5 bases from J; junction bases left unmatched: 6. The CDR3 covers 15 residues. CDR3 sequence reads: CASSLSAGGPHEQYF. CDR3 DNA: TGTGCCAGCAGCTTAAGTGCGGGAGGGCCCCACGAGCAGTACTTC.

The J gene is TRBJ1-1, the V gene TRBV6-5, with 10 bases aligning to TRBD1. The trim removed 6 bases at V and 4 bases at J, leaving 2 bases unmatched. Germline V gives CDR1 MNHEY, CDR2 SVGAGI. The CDR3 sequence is 13 residues long. DNA of the CDR3: TGTGCCAGCAGAGACAGGGGGCTCACTGAAGCTTTCTTT. Translation gives CASRDRGLTEAFF.

Turning to this clone: This same CDR3 is encoded by further DNA sequences in the sample. The V call is TRBV6-1, the J call TRBJ2-3; 8 nucleotides align to TRBD2. This CDR3 has 15 amino acids. Germline lookup yields CDR1 MNHNS and CDR2 SASEGT. With 2 bases clipped from V and 6 bases from J, the junction kept 7 bases outside the gene matches. CDR3 sequence (DNA): TGTGCCAGCAGTGAACTCGCGGGAGGCCCTGATACGCAGTATTTT. This translates into CASSELAGGPDTQYF.

The chain joins TRBV30 to TRBJ1-5, with a possible D match to TRBD1 (6 bases). Deletions cut 2 bases from V and 4 bases from J, with 12 bases between. The CDR3 spans 14 residues. Germline loops: CDR1 GTSNPN, CDR2 SVGIG (reference sequence). The CDR3 here is CAWSRGQNNQPQHF. The CDR3 DNA sequence: TGTGCCTGGAGTCGCGGACAGAATAATCAGCCCCAGCATTTT.

The V call is TRBV2, the J call TRBJ2-1; no clear D. There are 12 residues in the CDR3. CDR1 is SNHLY and CDR2 is FYNNEI in the germline V gene. V lost 2 bases and J lost 6, with 5 bases in between. The CDR3, as DNA: TGTGCCAGCAGTGAATTCTCCAATGAGCAGTTCTTC. Translating gives CASSEFSNEQFF.

The CDR3 DNA follows: TGTGCCAGCAGCTTAGTGGGCGGGAGGGGGGCCTACGAGCAGTACTTC. Its protein is CASSLVGGRGAYEQYF. The chain is built from TRBV7-6 and TRBJ2-7; 9 bases line up with TRBD2. CDR1 is SGHVS and CDR2 is FNYEAQ in the germline V gene. This CDR3 comprises 16 residues. V trimming: 1 base; J trimming: 2 bases; junction bases outside the gene matches: 6.

This clone was seen more than once but under ten times. The J gene is TRBJ2-7, the V gene TRBV5-1; maybe TRBD1 (6 bases). V lost 0 bases, J lost 3 bases, and 7 bases lay in between. The CDR3 loop spans 13 amino acids. Germline V CDR1 and CDR2: SGHRS, YFSETQ. Here the CDR3 DNA reads TGCGCCAGCAGCTTGGCGACAGGCTACGAGCAGTACTTC. Protein sequence: CASSLATGYEQYF.

The rearrangement links TRBV30 to TRBJ1-1; D is ambiguous. Trimming shortened V by 1 base and J by 3 bases, and 12 bases separated the two germline ends. Germline assignment: CDR1 GTSNPN and CDR2 SVGIG (reference sequence). The CDR3 sequence is 14 residues long. CDR3 protein: CAWSASMADTEAFF. In nucleotides, the CDR3 is TGTGCCTGGAGTGCGTCCATGGCGGACACTGAAGCTTTCTTT.

In this sample, this clone turned up a few times. The chain combines TRBV6-5 with TRBJ1-1; D uncertain. CDR1 and CDR2 from the germline V gene are MNHEY and SVGAGI. Trimming stripped 2 bases from V and 2 bases from J, with 6 bases between. The CDR3 consists of 13 residues. The DNA for the CDR3 is TGTGCCAGCAGTTACGCGGGAAACACTGAAGCTTTCTTT. Its translation is CASSYAGNTEAFF.